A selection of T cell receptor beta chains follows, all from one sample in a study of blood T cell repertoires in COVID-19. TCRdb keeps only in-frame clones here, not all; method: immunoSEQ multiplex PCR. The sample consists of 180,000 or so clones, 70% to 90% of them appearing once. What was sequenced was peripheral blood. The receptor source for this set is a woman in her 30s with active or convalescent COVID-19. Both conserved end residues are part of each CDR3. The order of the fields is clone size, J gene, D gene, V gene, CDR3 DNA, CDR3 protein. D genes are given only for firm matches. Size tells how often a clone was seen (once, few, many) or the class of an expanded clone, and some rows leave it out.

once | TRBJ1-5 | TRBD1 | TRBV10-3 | TGTGCCATCAGTGAGTTGTGGACAGGGGGCAATCAGCCCCAGCATTTT | CAISELWTGGNQPQHF
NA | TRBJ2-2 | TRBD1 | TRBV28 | TGTGCCAGCACCAGGACAGGCGGTAACACCGGGGAGCTGTTTTTT | CASTRTGGNTGELFF
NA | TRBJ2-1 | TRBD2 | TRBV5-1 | TGCGCCAGCAGCTTGGAAACTAGCGTTTACAATGAGCAGTTCTTC | CASSLETSVYNEQFF
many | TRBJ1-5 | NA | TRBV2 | TGTGCCAGCAGTGTAGCGGAGAATCAGCCCCAGCATTTT | CASSVAENQPQHF
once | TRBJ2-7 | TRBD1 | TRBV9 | TGTGCCAGCAGCCCCCGGACAGGGGCCCCCTACGAGCAGTACTTC | CASSPRTGAPYEQYF
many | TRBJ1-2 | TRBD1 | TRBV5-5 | TGTGCCAGCAGCTCTGGGACAGAACTTGTCTATGGCTACACCTTC | CASSSGTELVYGYTF
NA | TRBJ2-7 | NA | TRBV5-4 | TGTGCCAGCAGCACTCCGGACAAATCTCCCTACGAGCAGTACTTC | CASSTPDKSPYEQYF
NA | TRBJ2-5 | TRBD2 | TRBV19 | TGTGCCAGTAGTACTAGCGGGGGGGCAGGAGAGACCCAGTACTTC | CASSTSGGAGETQYF
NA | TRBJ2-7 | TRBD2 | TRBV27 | TGTGCCACCACTCGGGGAGCGGGAGGGCCTGTTTACGAGCAGTACTTC | CATTRGAGGPVYEQYF
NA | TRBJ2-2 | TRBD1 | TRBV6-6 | TGTGCCAGCAGTCGACAGGGCCCATCAGGAACCGGGGAGCTGTTTTTT | CASSRQGPSGTGELFF
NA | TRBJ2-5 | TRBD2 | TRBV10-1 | TGCGCCAGCAGTGAGTCGAAAGGGCTAGCGGGGACCCAGTACTTC | CASSESKGLAGTQYF
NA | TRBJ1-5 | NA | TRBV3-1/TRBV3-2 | TGTGCCAGCAGCCAAGAGTATAATCAGCCCCAGCATTTT | CASSQEYNQPQHF
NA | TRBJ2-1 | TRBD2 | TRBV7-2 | TGTGCCAGCAGCTCCCGGACTAGCGGGGACTACAATGAGCAGTTCTTC | CASSSRTSGDYNEQFF
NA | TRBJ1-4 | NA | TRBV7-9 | TGTGCCAGCAGCTTGATACTCGGGACTCAAGGTGAAAAACTGTTTTTT | CASSLILGTQGEKLFF
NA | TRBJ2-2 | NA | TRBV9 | TGTGCCAGCAGCGTATACCATCGGGTAGCGAACGGGGAGCTGTTTTTT | CASSVYHRVANGELFF
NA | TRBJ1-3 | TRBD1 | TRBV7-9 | TGTGCCAGCAGCTTTGACAGGGACTTCGGAAACACCATATATTTT | CASSFDRDFGNTIYF
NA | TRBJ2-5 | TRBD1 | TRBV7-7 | TGTGCTAGCAGCTCCTCCAGGGGGCAAGAGACCCAGTACTTC | CASSSSRGQETQYF
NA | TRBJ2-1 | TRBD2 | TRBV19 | TGTGCCAGTAGTATGGGGACTCGCGGGAGGTACAATGAGCAGTTCTTC | CASSMGTRGRYNEQFF
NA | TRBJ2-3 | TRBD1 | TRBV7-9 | TGTGCCAGCAGCCCGAGGGACAGGGCCCTCCCAGATACGCAGTATTTT | CASSPRDRALPDTQYF
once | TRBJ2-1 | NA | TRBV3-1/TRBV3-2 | TGTGCCAGCAGCCAAGCGTCGCTAACCGGGACTCACTCCTACAATGAGCAGTTCTTC | CASSQASLTGTHSYNEQFF
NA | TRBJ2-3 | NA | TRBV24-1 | TGTGCCACCAGTGACCTAGAGGCAGGGGGGAGCCCAGATACGCAGTATTTT | CATSDLEAGGSPDTQYF
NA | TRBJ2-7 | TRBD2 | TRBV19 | TGTGCCAGAGGGACTAGCGGGATCGTAGTAGGTTGTGGCGAGCAGTACTTC | CARGTSGIVVGCGEQYF
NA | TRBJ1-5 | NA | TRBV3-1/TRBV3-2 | TGTGCCAGCAGCCCCCGGTTCGATCAGCCCCAGCATTTT | CASSPRFDQPQHF
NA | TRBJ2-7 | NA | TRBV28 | TGTGCCAGCAGTTTAGCCGGGATCCCACGCCCCTCCGAGCAGTACTTC | CASSLAGIPRPSEQYF
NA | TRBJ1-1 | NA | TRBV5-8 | TGTGCCAGCAGCTGGGCCGAAACAGAAGCTTTCTTT | CASSWAETEAFF
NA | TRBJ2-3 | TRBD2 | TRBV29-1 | TGCAGCGTCCTTCGTACTAGCGGGGTGGATACGCAGTATTTT | CSVLRTSGVDTQYF
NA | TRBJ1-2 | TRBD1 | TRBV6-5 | TGTGCCAGCAGTTACGCCACTCCACAGGGGCGGGGTGGCTACACCTTC | CASSYATPQGRGGYTF
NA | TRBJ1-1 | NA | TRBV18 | TGTGCCAGCTCACCTCAGGGAGGCTTTACTACTGAAGCTTTCTTT | CASSPQGGFTTEAFF
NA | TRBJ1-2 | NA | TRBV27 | TGTGCCAGCAGTTTTTTGGGAGAGTTCAACTATGGCTACACCTTC | CASSFLGEFNYGYTF
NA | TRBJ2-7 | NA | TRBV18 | TGTGCCAGCTCACCACCGACAGTGGGCGAGCAGTACTTC | CASSPPTVGEQYF
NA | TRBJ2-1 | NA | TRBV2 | TGTGCCAGCAGGACTTATAAAAGCGGTTATGAGCAGTTCTTC | CASRTYKSGYEQFF
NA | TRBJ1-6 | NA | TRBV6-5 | TGTGCCAGCAGCTTCGGGACAACGAATTCACCCCTCCACTTT | CASSFGTTNSPLHF
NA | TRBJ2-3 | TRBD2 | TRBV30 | TGTGCCTGGACGCGGGGGGCCCCAGATACGCAGTATTTT | CAWTRGAPDTQYF
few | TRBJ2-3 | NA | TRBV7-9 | TGTGCCAGCAGCCCCGGTGCCTCCCGCACAGATACGCAGTATTTT | CASSPGASRTDTQYF
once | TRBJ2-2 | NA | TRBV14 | TGTGCCAGCAGCCAAGATGGCTCCGGGGAGCTGTTTTTT | CASSQDGSGELFF
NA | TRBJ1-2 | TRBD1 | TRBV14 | TGTGCCAGCAGCCTGTTCTCAGGGGGCGCGGTAGATGGCTACACCTTC | CASSLFSGGAVDGYTF